These 15 T cell receptor beta chains came from one sample sequenced in a study of blood T cell repertoires in COVID-19. Profiling relied on immunoSEQ multiplex PCR, and the TCRdb table lists in-frame clones only, not all of them. This table has about 370,000 clones, around 91% appearing once. The specimen sequenced was PBMCs or T cells enriched from blood (not recorded which). The origin of the receptors is a young man who had recovered from COVID-19.

The CDR3 spells CASSRGLQGDTQYF. Here the CDR3 DNA reads TGTGCCAGCAGTCGGGGACTCCAGGGAGATACGCAGTATTTT. The rearrangement links TRBV2 to TRBJ2-3, with D maybe TRBD2 (6 bases). The ends were cut back, 5 bases at V and 5 bases at J, with 14 bases in the middle. The CDR3 is 14 residues long. Germline assignment: CDR1 SNHLY and CDR2 FYNNEI.

This clone was counted a single time. The gene calls are TRBV28 and TRBJ2-5; 8 nucleotides align to TRBD1. The CDR3 sequence is 15 residues long. V lost 2 bases and J lost 2; bases outside the gene matches: 4. Germline loops: CDR1 MDHEN, CDR2 SYDVKM. In nucleotides, the CDR3 is TGTGCCAGCAGTTTACCCCAGGGGGCACAAGAGACCCAGTACTTC. It yields the protein CASSLPQGAQETQYF.

The chain recombines TRBV27 with TRBJ2-5, with 13 bases matching TRBD2. The V and J ends lost 9 bases and 2 bases, in that order; junction bases with no gene match: 3. The CDR3 has 14 amino acids. CDR1 is MNHEY, CDR2 SMNVEV, per germline (reference sequence). This CDR3 reads CASGLAGVQETQYF. Here the CDR3 DNA reads TGTGCCAGTGGACTAGCGGGAGTTCAAGAGACCCAGTACTTC.

The chain couples TRBV6-5 to TRBJ2-7; 9 nucleotides agree with TRBD1. Germline V lookup: CDR1 MNHEY, CDR2 SVGAGI. This CDR3 region has 14 residues. The J segment lost 5 bases and the V segment lost 5 bases, leaving 7 bases of the junction unmatched. CDR3 coding DNA: TGTGCCAGCAGTACCCCTCGGACAGGGGACGAGCAGTACTTC. Translated: CASSTPRTGDEQYF.

Here the CDR3 DNA reads TGTGCCAGCAGTGGGGGGACAGGGGACTACGAGCAGTACTTC. Protein sequence: CASSGGTGDYEQYF. The V and J genes are TRBV9 and TRBJ2-7; 10 nucleotides align to TRBD1. V dropped 5 bases and J dropped 3; count of bases not matched to a gene: 5. Germline CDR1 SGDLS, CDR2 YYNGEE. The CDR3 consists of 14 residues.

The DNA for the CDR3 is TGCGCCAGCAGCTCGGGGACAGGGGGCCTTGAAGCTTTCTTT. Amino acid sequence: CASSSGTGGLEAFF. The genes are TRBV5-1 and TRBJ1-1, with 12 nucleotides matching TRBD1. The CDR3 runs 14 residues. With 3 bases clipped from V and 7 bases from J, the junction kept 4 bases outside the gene matches. Germline V lookup: CDR1 SGHRS, CDR2 YFSETQ. The full variable domain, its missing parts supplied by reference TRBV5-1 and TRBJ1-1, is KAGVTQTPRYLIKTRGQQVTLSCSPISGHRSVSWYQQTPGQGLQFLFEYFSETQRNKGNFPGRFSGRQFSNSRSEMNVSTLELGDSALYLCASSSGTGGLEAFFGQGTRLTVV.

J is TRBJ2-6 and V is TRBV2, with D possibly TRBD1 on 6 matching bases. V was cut by 5 bases and J by 0 bases, with 11 bases left in between. Germline V gives CDR1 SNHLY, CDR2 FYNNEI. The CDR3 consists of 16 residues. The CDR3 loop reads CASSPTGNSGANVLTF. CDR3 nucleotides: TGTGCCAGCAGTCCAACAGGGAACTCTGGGGCCAACGTCCTGACTTTC.

The chain has TRBV6-1 and TRBJ1-4; D gene unclear. Germline V gene data show CDR1 as MNHNS and CDR2 as SASEGT. V lost 0 bases to trimming and J lost 3 bases, with 11 bases between them. This CDR3 region has 16 residues. This chain's CDR3 is CASSEATGIANEKLFF. The CDR3 DNA is TGTGCCAGCAGTGAAGCTACCGGGATTGCTAATGAAAAACTGTTTTTT.

J is TRBJ1-1 and V is TRBV28; no reliable D call. CDR1 and CDR2 (germline): MDHEN, SYDVKM. With 2 bases removed from V and 11 bases from J, the gap between germline ends came to 12 bases. The CDR3 spans 12 residues. In DNA form, the CDR3 reads TGTGCCAGCAGTTTACCCACCACGGGGGCTTTCTTT. Translated, it gives CASSLPTTGAFF.

Worth noting for this clone: The junction and the germline gene differ at one end; a read error may be behind it. The rearrangement links TRBV4-2 to TRBJ2-6, with D unclear. Per germline, CDR1 LGHNA and CDR2 YNFKEQ. This CDR3 has 14 residues. CDR3 region: CASRQASGANVLTF. CDR3 DNA: TGTGCCAGCAGGCAAGCTTCCGGGGCCAACGTCCTGACTTTC.

This sequence joins TRBV6-1 and TRBJ1-5; a weak D match, TRBD1 (5 bases). Germline V gene data show CDR1 as MNHNS and CDR2 as SASEGT. The length of the CDR3 is 17 residues. V was shortened by 6 bases and J by 2 bases, with 20 bases between the two germline ends. This chain's CDR3 is CASRETMGGVGNQPQHF. The CDR3 nucleotides are TGTGCCAGCAGGGAAACAATGGGGGGGGTTGGCAATCAGCCCCAGCATTTT.

This sequence joins TRBV5-4 and TRBJ1-4; D not resolved. V was trimmed by 4 bases and J by 0 bases, leaving 7 bases between them. The CDR3 is 14 residues long. The germline gives CDR1 SGHNT, CDR2 YYREEE (reference sequence). The CDR3 is CASSQDATNEKLFF. The CDR3 DNA reads TGTGCCAGCAGCCAGGATGCAACTAATGAAAAACTGTTTTTT.

V is TRBV6-4 and J is TRBJ1-6; TRBD1 might be the D (5 bases). CDR3 length equals 16 residues. V shed 4 bases and J shed 8 bases, with 18 bases lying between them. Germline lookup yields CDR1 MRHNA and CDR2 SNTAGT. The CDR3 DNA reads as TGTGCCAGCAGTGTCCGACCAACAGGTTCGGATTCACCCCTCCACTTT. Translating gives CASSVRPTGSDSPLHF.

The chain combines TRBV11-2 with TRBJ1-3, with no clear D. Trimming pared 4 bases from V and 8 bases from J, leaving 12 bases between. Germline assignment: CDR1 SGHAT and CDR2 FQNNGV. This CDR3 contains 13 residues. The chain's CDR3 is CASSSGPRDTIYF. Written as DNA, the CDR3 is TGTGCCAGCAGCTCGGGTCCGAGAGACACCATATATTTT. Filled out from reference TRBV11-2 and TRBJ1-3, the complete variable domain reads EAGVAQSPRYKIIEKRQSVAFWCNPISGHATLYWYQQILGQGPKLLIQFQNNGVVDDSQLPKDRFSAERLKGVDSTLKIQPAKLEDSAVYLCASSSGPRDTIYFGEGSWLTVV.

J is TRBJ1-2 and V is TRBV18; 7 positions agree with TRBD1. V trimming: 3 bases; J trimming: 5 bases; junction bases outside the gene matches: 6. The CDR3 runs 14 residues. From germline, CDR1 is KGHSH and CDR2 LQKENI. The CDR3, as DNA: TGTGCCAGCTCACCCACGACAGGGTTATATGGCTACACCTTC. As protein: CASSPTTGLYGYTF. Full variable domain (outside the CDR3, taken from reference TRBV18 and TRBJ1-2): NAGVMQNPRHLVRRRGQEARLRCSPMKGHSHVYWYRQLPEEGLKFMVYLQKENIIDESGMPKERFSAEFPKEGPSILRIQQVVRGDSAAYFCASSPTTGLYGYTFGSGTRLTVV.